This entry lists 32 T cell receptor beta chains sequenced from one sample in a study of T cell changes during pregnancy in multiple sclerosis (dated by TCRdb to between 2018 and 2020). Library method: the immunoSEQ multiplex PCR assay. TCRdb stores this immuneACCESS table with in-frame sequences only. Part of the clones is absent; in the studies checked, under half of the shortfall reflects unresolved V genes, and no reason is known for the rest. This sample holds 38,000 or so clones; roughly 90% were observed only once. 0.43% of the sample goes to the ten largest clones. Here the sequenced sample was CD4+ T cells from peripheral blood mononuclear cells, taken in the third trimester of pregnancy. The source is a female donor with multiple sclerosis, enrolled in a pregnancy study.

The chain employs TRBV4-2 and TRBJ1-3, with D unclear. The CDR3 is 15 residues long. The germline V gene has CDR1 LGHNA and CDR2 YNFKEQ. V shed 0 bases and J shed 0 bases, with 6 bases lying between them. CDR3 nucleotides: TGTGCCAGCAGCCAAGACCCAAACTCTGGAAACACCATATATTTT. Translating gives CASSQDPNSGNTIYF.

This rearrangement joins TRBV5-1 to TRBJ2-5; 7 positions match TRBD1. V lost 3 bases, J lost 4 bases, and 9 bases stayed unmatched. There are 15 residues in the CDR3. CDR1 is SGHRS and CDR2 is YFSETQ in the germline V gene. CDR3: CASSWGNRGGETQYF. The DNA for the CDR3 is TGCGCCAGCAGCTGGGGAAACAGGGGTGGAGAGACCCAGTACTTC.

V usage is TRBV7-9 and J usage is TRBJ1-1, with 7 bases fitting TRBD1. The junction had 7 bases not matched to a gene; V was cut back by 2 bases and J by 4 bases. Germline V gives CDR1 SEHNR, CDR2 FQNEAQ (reference sequence). The CDR3 covers 15 residues. The CDR3 nucleotides read TGTGCCAGCAGCTTAAGTCCAGGGGGGACCACTGAAGCTTTCTTT. It specifies CASSLSPGGTTEAFF.

CDR3 coding DNA: TGTGCCAGCAGTTACCTCGACATGGCTGAAGCTTTCTTT. Translating gives CASSYLDMAEAFF. This chain uses TRBV6-5 with TRBJ1-1; D gene unclear. The ends were cut back, 2 bases at V and 6 bases at J, with 10 bases in the middle. This CDR3 region has 13 residues. Germline CDR1 reads MNHEY; CDR2 reads SVGAGI.

The V gene is TRBV19, the J gene TRBJ2-6, with 7 positions matching TRBD1. The CDR3 has 16 residues. Unmatched junction bases numbered 5, after V lost 6 bases and J lost 0 bases. Per germline, CDR1 LNHDA and CDR2 SQIVND (reference sequence). The CDR3 DNA reads as TGTGCCAGTAGGACGGACAGGCACTCTGGGGCCAACGTCCTGACTTTC. Its translation is CASRTDRHSGANVLTF.

V usage is TRBV28 and J usage is TRBJ2-5; a weak D match, TRBD2 (5 bases). V was cut by 8 bases and J by 0 bases, with 13 bases left in between. Germline-derived CDR1 and CDR2 are MDHEN and SYDVKM. This CDR3 has 14 residues. The DNA for the CDR3 is TGTGCCAGCGGCCGGGAAGGGTACCAAGAGACCCAGTACTTC. It encodes CASGREGYQETQYF.

The J gene is TRBJ2-7, the V gene TRBV19; 9 bases map to TRBD1. CDR3 length: 15 amino acids. V dropped 0 bases and J dropped 1; count of bases not matched to a gene: 1. Germline loops: CDR1 LNHDA, CDR2 SQIVND (reference sequence). The DNA for the CDR3 is TGTGCCAGTAGTATAGATGGACAGGGGTCCTACGAGCAGTACTTC. Translation gives CASSIDGQGSYEQYF. Using reference TRBV19 and TRBJ2-7 for the parts outside the CDR3, the full variable domain is DGGITQSPKYLFRKEGQNVTLSCEQNLNHDAMYWYRQDPGQGLRLIYYSQIVNDFQKGDIAEGYSVSREKKESFPLTVTSAQKNPTAFYLCASSIDGQGSYEQYFGPGTRLTVT.

The chain is built from TRBV11-1 and TRBJ2-7; 8 bases are a match to TRBD2. Germline assignment: CDR1 SGHAT and CDR2 FQDESV (reference sequence). The CDR3 is 17 amino acids. V shed 8 bases, J shed 0 bases, and the junction held 15 bases outside the gene matches. CDR3 in DNA: TGTGCCAGCCGCGTGGCTAGCGGGCACACAAGCTCCTACGAGCAGTACTTC. Protein sequence: CASRVASGHTSSYEQYF.

CDR3 sequence: CASSLSVSGANVLTF. CDR3 nucleotide sequence: TGTGCCAGCAGTTTATCGGTTTCTGGGGCCAACGTCCTGACTTTC. The genes are TRBV28 and TRBJ2-6; the D is unclear. V was cut by 1 base and J by 1 base, with 5 bases left in between. This CDR3 region has 15 residues. Germline assignment: CDR1 MDHEN and CDR2 SYDVKM.

The chain joins TRBV5-1 to TRBJ2-5; 11 bases are a match to TRBD1. V lost 2 bases to trimming and J lost 4 bases; unmatched junction nucleotides: 7. The germline V gene encodes CDR1 SGHRS and CDR2 YFSETQ. There are 16 residues in the CDR3. The CDR3 protein is CASSLYPGTGGETQYF. The CDR3 DNA is TGCGCCAGCAGCTTATACCCCGGGACAGGGGGAGAGACCCAGTACTTC.

The DNA of the CDR3 is TGTGCCAGCCGGCAGGGGCCACAAGAGACCCAGTACTTC. Its protein product is CASRQGPQETQYF. The chain recombines TRBV6-1 with TRBJ2-5; a possible D gene is TRBD1 (6 bases). Germline V gene lookup returns CDR1 MNHNS and CDR2 SASEGT. V lost 8 bases, J lost 2 bases, and 12 bases lay in between. The CDR3 runs to 13 residues.

The J gene is TRBJ1-1, the V gene TRBV25-1, with 9 positions matching TRBD1. Trimming took 5 bases from V and 5 from J; bases not matched to a gene: 6. This CDR3 has 14 residues. In germline, CDR1 is MGHDK, CDR2 SYGVNS. Here the CDR3 DNA reads TGTGCCAGCAGTCCGCTTGGACAGGGGACTGAAGCTTTCTTT. Its protein product is CASSPLGQGTEAFF.

The V gene is TRBV29-1, the J gene TRBJ1-3; D possibly corresponds to TRBD1 (6 bases). The germline V gene has CDR1 SQVTM and CDR2 ANQGSEA. CDR3 length: 14 amino acids. V lost 4 bases and J 1 base, leaving 11 bases between the germline ends. In DNA, the CDR3 is TGCAGCGTTGTAGGGGGTGCATCTGGAAACACCATATATTTT. Encoded protein: CSVVGGASGNTIYF.

The chain carries TRBV4-2 and TRBJ2-2; 8 bases match TRBD2. The V gene's germline CDR1 is LGHNA and CDR2 YNFKEQ. The CDR3 runs to 15 residues. The V and J ends lost 4 bases and 1 base, in that order; junction bases with no gene match: 2. CDR3 protein: CASSRRGGNTGELFF. In DNA, the CDR3 is TGTGCCAGCAGCCGTCGGGGGGGGAACACCGGGGAGCTGTTTTTT.

This sequence joins TRBV6-6 and TRBJ2-1; maybe TRBD1 (6 bases). Germline values: CDR1 MNHNY, CDR2 SVGAGI (reference sequence). The CDR3 is 15 residues long. Trimming cost V 4 bases and J 0 bases, with 10 bases left between them. The CDR3 sequence is CASSLDRSSYNEQFF. Written as DNA, the CDR3 is TGTGCCAGCAGTTTAGACAGGAGCTCCTACAATGAGCAGTTCTTC.

The V call is TRBV4-1, the J call TRBJ1-5, with TRBD1 matching over 7 bases. The CDR3 sequence is 14 residues long. The germline V gene encodes CDR1 MGHRA and CDR2 YSYEKL. V dropped 8 bases and J dropped 0; count of bases not matched to a gene: 4. The CDR3 loop reads CASGTVYSNQPQHF. CDR3 sequence (DNA): TGCGCCAGCGGGACAGTTTATAGCAATCAGCCCCAGCATTTT.

The chain employs TRBV7-3 and TRBJ2-1, with a possible D match to TRBD2 (5 bases). This CDR3 comprises 16 residues. The germline V gene has CDR1 SGHTA and CDR2 FQGTGA. V dropped 5 bases and J dropped 7 bases, with 21 bases sitting between them. CDR3 DNA: TGTGCCAGCAGCAACCGTGGTAGCGCAGCCTGGAATGAGCAGTTCTTC. This gives the protein CASSNRGSAAWNEQFF.

The rearrangement joins TRBV10-2 to TRBJ1-2; the match to TRBD1 covers 8 bases. Germline V gene lookup returns CDR1 WSHSY and CDR2 SAAADI. CDR3 size: 13 residues. The junction had 8 bases not matched to a gene; V was cut back by 6 bases and J by 8 bases. This chain's CDR3 is CASRVGQGEGYTF. DNA for the CDR3: TGCGCCAGCAGGGTCGGACAGGGAGAAGGCTACACCTTC.

The rearrangement uses TRBV27 and TRBJ2-1; possible D gene TRBD1, 5 bases. The CDR3 runs to 14 residues. Germline CDR1 reads MNHEY; CDR2 reads SMNVEV (reference sequence). The V and J ends lost 3 bases and 9 bases respectively, with 15 bases between them. CDR3 sequence reads: CASSLPQGRGEQFF. The CDR3 nucleotides read TGTGCCAGCAGTTTGCCCCAGGGCCGCGGTGAGCAGTTCTTC.

In this sample, this clone turned up once. This sequence joins TRBV5-4 and TRBJ2-1, with 9 bases fitting TRBD2. The CDR3 is made up of 17 amino acids. Germline values: CDR1 SGHNT, CDR2 YYREEE (reference sequence). V trimming: 4 bases; J trimming: 5 bases; junction bases outside the gene matches: 13. CDR3 in DNA: TGTGCCAGCAGCCTGCTCGTGTTAGCGGGGGTGAACAATGAGCAGTTCTTC. Translating gives CASSLLVLAGVNNEQFF.

The gene calls are TRBV19 and TRBJ2-3, with 12 bases matching TRBD2. This CDR3 has 16 amino acids. Looked up from germline, CDR1 is LNHDA and CDR2 is SQIVND (reference sequence). Unmatched junction bases numbered 8, after V lost 5 bases and J lost 5 bases. CDR3 in amino acids: CASSRASGRAGDTQYF. The CDR3, as DNA: TGTGCCAGTAGTCGAGCTAGCGGGAGGGCCGGAGATACGCAGTATTTT. The complete variable domain, with remaining parts taken from reference TRBV19 and TRBJ2-3, reads DGGITQSPKYLFRKEGQNVTLSCEQNLNHDAMYWYRQDPGQGLRLIYYSQIVNDFQKGDIAEGYSVSREKKESFPLTVTSAQKNPTAFYLCASSRASGRAGDTQYFGPGTRLTVL.

This chain uses TRBV7-6 with TRBJ2-1; 11 bases align to TRBD1. The trim removed 1 base at V and 11 bases at J, leaving 7 bases unmatched. The germline V gene encodes CDR1 SGHVS and CDR2 FNYEAQ. The CDR3 contains 15 residues. CDR3: CASSLGTGGIEKQFF. The CDR3 DNA reads as TGTGCCAGCAGCTTAGGGACAGGGGGCATCGAAAAGCAGTTCTTC. Using reference TRBV7-6 and TRBJ2-1 for the parts outside the CDR3, the full variable domain is GAGVSQSPRYKVTKRGQDVALRCDPISGHVSLYWYRQALGQGPEFLTYFNYEAQQDKSGLPNDRFSAERPEGSISTLTIQRTEQRDSAMYRCASSLGTGGIEKQFFGPGTRLTVL.

The chain is built from TRBV6-1 and TRBJ2-7; TRBD1 aligns across 10 bases. V dropped 10 bases and J dropped 2; count of bases not matched to a gene: 5. Looked up from germline, CDR1 is MNHNS and CDR2 is SASEGT. The CDR3 has 13 residues. DNA of the CDR3: TGTGCCACCCAGACAGGGGGCCCCTACGAGCAGTACTTC. It translates to CATQTGGPYEQYF.

The chain combines TRBV7-3 with TRBJ2-2, with TRBD1 as a possible D gene (6 bases). Germline CDR1 reads SGHTA; CDR2 reads FQGTGA. The CDR3 sequence is 16 residues long. Trimming removed 4 bases from V and 2 bases from J, with 14 bases in between. The CDR3 here is CASSWTAGTNTGELFF. The CDR3 region has the DNA TGTGCCAGCAGCTGGACGGCCGGGACAAACACCGGGGAGCTGTTTTTT.

This chain joins TRBV27 and TRBJ2-3; D may be TRBD2 (6 bases). Trimming cost V 3 bases and J 4 bases, with 11 bases left between them. This CDR3 has 14 residues. Per germline, CDR1 MNHEY and CDR2 SMNVEV (reference sequence). CDR3: CASSFGGKADTQYF. DNA of the CDR3: TGTGCCAGCAGTTTCGGGGGAAAGGCAGATACGCAGTATTTT.

The chain is built from TRBV10-2 and TRBJ2-3, with 7 nucleotides matching TRBD2. The CDR3 runs to 16 residues. From germline, CDR1 is WSHSY and CDR2 SAAADI. After removal of 6 bases from V and 4 bases from J, the junction contained 13 bases not matched to a gene. CDR3 nucleotide sequence: TGCGCCAGCAGAAGTCCCCAAGCGGGGCGCGCAGATACGCAGTATTTT. Residues: CASRSPQAGRADTQYF.

The table lists this clone with a count of one. The chain links TRBV6-5 to TRBJ1-2; the match to TRBD1 covers 7 bases. V was pared by 6 bases and J by 0 bases, with 7 bases of the junction left unmatched. Germline CDR1 and CDR2: MNHEY and SVGAGI. This CDR3 comprises 15 residues. The CDR3 DNA follows: TGTGCCAGCAGCCCAGACAGGGCCCCTAACTATGGCTACACCTTC. It codes for CASSPDRAPNYGYTF.

The CDR3 reads CASSTGTTNTGELFF. The CDR3 DNA reads TGTGCCAGCAGTACGGGGACAACGAACACCGGGGAGCTGTTTTTT. The chain links TRBV6-8 to TRBJ2-2; the D gene is possibly TRBD1 (6 bases). CDR1 is MNHGY, CDR2 SAAAGT, per germline. CDR3 length equals 15 residues. Trimming took 5 bases from V and 0 from J, leaving 10 bases between them.

V and J are TRBV9 and TRBJ2-7, with TRBD1 identical over 7 bases. V lost 4 bases, J lost 6 bases, and 10 bases stayed unmatched. Per germline, CDR1 SGDLS and CDR2 YYNGEE. CDR3 size: 14 residues. The DNA for the CDR3 is TGTGCCAGCAGCTCAGGCTTCGAGGGGGCCGAGCAGTACTTC. Protein product: CASSSGFEGAEQYF.

The V gene is TRBV19, the J gene TRBJ2-4, with 8 bases that match TRBD1. The CDR3 sequence is 17 residues long. V lost 0 bases to trimming and J lost 3 bases; unmatched junction nucleotides: 7. CDR1 and CDR2 from the germline V gene are LNHDA and SQIVND (reference sequence). The CDR3: CASSIEDRAGSKNIQYF. As DNA, the CDR3 is TGTGCCAGTAGTATAGAGGACAGGGCTGGGAGCAAAAACATTCAGTACTTC.

The V gene is TRBV30, the J gene TRBJ2-7; D possibly corresponds to TRBD1 (5 bases). The CDR3 is 13 residues long. Trimming removed 3 bases at V and 4 bases at J, with 13 bases between. Germline CDR1 reads GTSNPN; CDR2 reads SVGIG (reference sequence). In DNA form, the CDR3 reads TGTGCCTGGAGGGGGCGAGGTAAATACGAGCAGTACTTC. Translation: CAWRGRGKYEQYF.

V gene TRBV27 combines with J gene TRBJ2-3, with 11 bases matching TRBD2. V lost 5 bases, J lost 3 bases, and 7 bases stayed unmatched. This CDR3 has 16 amino acids. The germline V gene has CDR1 MNHEY and CDR2 SMNVEV (reference sequence). DNA for the CDR3: TGTGCCAGCAGTAGCAGACTAGCGGGATATACAGATACGCAGTATTTT. Translating it yields CASSSRLAGYTDTQYF.